What follows are 20 T cell receptor beta chains derived from one specimen sequenced in a study of beta chain features in type 1 diabetes. Every isolated RNA sample was fully reverse transcribed, so sequencing captured expressed TCRB transcripts. This table comes from immunoSEQ multiplex PCR, and its TCRdb copy is limited to in-frame clones, with some not included. The sample has around 430,000 clones, approximately 31% seen once. Sequenced material: naive CD4+ T cells from blood. The receptors come from a man between 18 and 29 years old in good health.

This chain joins TRBV27 and TRBJ2-7, with a weak D call TRBD1 (5 bases). This CDR3 has 14 amino acids. V was trimmed by 6 bases and J by 1 base, leaving 13 bases between them. Germline CDR1 reads MNHEY; CDR2 reads SMNVEV (reference sequence). DNA for the CDR3: TGTGCCAGCAGCCACACAGGAAATTCCTACGAGCAGTACTTC. It encodes CASSHTGNSYEQYF.

The V gene is TRBV6-6, the J gene TRBJ2-7; 9 bases map to TRBD1. This CDR3 comprises 15 residues. CDR1 and CDR2 from the germline V gene are MNHNY and SVGAGI (reference sequence). The V gene end was trimmed by 2 bases and the J gene end by 6 bases; junction bases not matched to a gene: 8. CDR3 nucleotide sequence: TGTGCCAGCAGTTACCTCCTGGGACAGGGTGGCGAGCAGTACTTC. Translation gives CASSYLLGQGGEQYF.

The CDR3 nucleotides are TGTGCCTGGAGTGTACTCATCTTGGCAGGGGAGCACACCTTC. It yields the protein CAWSVLILAGEHTF. This chain joins TRBV30 and TRBJ1-2; the D gene is possibly TRBD1 (6 bases). Germline V gene lookup returns CDR1 GTSNPN and CDR2 SVGIG (reference sequence). The CDR3 length is 14 residues. Trimming stripped 0 bases from V and 12 bases from J, with 20 bases between. Combining the CDR3 with reference TRBV30 and TRBJ1-2 gives the whole variable domain SQTIHQWPATLVQPVGSPLSLECTVEGTSNPNLYWYRQAAGRGLQLLFYSVGIGQISSEVPQNLSASRPQDRQFILSSKKLLLSDSGFYLCAWSVLILAGEHTFGSGTRLTVV.

This clone was seen more than once but under ten times. The rearrangement uses TRBV29-1 and TRBJ2-1, with D tentatively TRBD2 (6 bases). Looked up from germline, CDR1 is SQVTM and CDR2 is ANQGSEA. The CDR3 contains 16 residues. The V end lost 5 bases, the J end lost 0 bases, and 17 bases lay between the germline ends. Written as DNA, the CDR3 is TGCAGCGTTAGGGACTTACGTGGTGACTCCTACAATGAGCAGTTCTTC. This codes for CSVRDLRGDSYNEQFF.

This clone turned up a few times. The chain combines TRBV29-1 with TRBJ2-3; no definite D call. Trimming took off 7 bases at V and 0 bases at J, with 8 bases between the two ends. The germline V gene has CDR1 SQVTM and CDR2 ANQGSEA. The CDR3 is 12 residues long. In DNA, the CDR3 is TGCAGCGGGGCCCCTAGCACAGATACGCAGTATTTT. It is translated as CSGAPSTDTQYF.

This clone was observed a few times. The chain couples TRBV29-1 to TRBJ2-1; TRBD2 matches 8 bases. With V trimmed by 7 bases and J by 8 bases, 13 bases remained unmatched. Germline values: CDR1 SQVTM, CDR2 ANQGSEA. This CDR3 has 14 amino acids. CDR3 sequence: CSAGTRALRDEQFF. The CDR3 nucleotides read TGCAGCGCTGGGACTAGGGCCCTTCGTGATGAGCAGTTCTTC.

The V call is TRBV30, the J call TRBJ1-1; D might be TRBD1 (5 bases). The CDR3 is 14 amino acids. The V and J ends lost 1 base and 3 bases respectively, with 12 bases between them. CDR1 and CDR2 from the germline V gene are GTSNPN and SVGIG (reference sequence). Written as DNA, the CDR3 is TGTGCCTGGAGTGGGGGCAGTGCCTACACTGAAGCTTTCTTT. Translation gives CAWSGGSAYTEAFF.

This clone has only a few counts. The chain carries TRBV9 and TRBJ1-5; D not certain. Germline CDR1 reads SGDLS; CDR2 reads YYNGEE. Trimming pared 1 base from V and 2 bases from J, leaving 10 bases between. The CDR3 extends over 15 amino acids. The CDR3 DNA reads as TGTGCCAGCAGCGTACGGCCCGAGGGCAATCAGCCCCAGCATTTT. This encodes CASSVRPEGNQPQHF.

This clone was picked up a small number of times. This sequence joins TRBV29-1 and TRBJ2-1; no firm D call. Germline CDR1 and CDR2: SQVTM and ANQGSEA. With 4 bases removed from V and 0 bases from J, the gap between germline ends came to 7 bases. This CDR3 spans 13 amino acids. The CDR3: CSVAESSYNEQFF. CDR3 sequence (DNA): TGCAGCGTTGCCGAGAGCTCCTACAATGAGCAGTTCTTC.

The gene calls are TRBV18 and TRBJ1-5, with 7 bases matching TRBD1. Losses at the gene ends were 3 bases for V and 6 bases for J; bases not matched to a gene: 11. CDR1 KGHSH and CDR2 LQKENI come from the germline V gene. This CDR3 has 16 residues. CDR3 in amino acids: CASSPRQGSMFQPQHF. CDR3 sequence (DNA): TGTGCCAGCTCACCCCGACAGGGTTCTATGTTTCAGCCCCAGCATTTT.

The CDR3 DNA reads as TGTGCCACCAGGAGGACAGGGAACACCGGGGAGCTGTTTTTT. Translation gives CATRRTGNTGELFF. The V call is TRBV15, the J call TRBJ2-2, with TRBD1 matching 7 bases. V gave up 6 bases and J gave up 1 base; unmatched junction bases: 2. This CDR3 comprises 14 residues. Germline V gives CDR1 LNHNV, CDR2 YYDKDF (reference sequence).

The rearrangement links TRBV5-6 to TRBJ2-1; D remains ambiguous. Trimming took 4 bases from V and 0 from J, leaving 14 bases between them. The CDR3 consists of 16 residues. Germline V gives CDR1 SGHDT, CDR2 YYEEEE. CDR3 sequence reads: CASSPLASRSYNEQFF. CDR3 sequence (DNA): TGTGCCAGCAGCCCCCTGGCCTCCCGCTCCTACAATGAGCAGTTCTTC. Full variable domain (rest looked up from reference TRBV5-6 and TRBJ2-1): DAGVTQSPTHLIKTRGQQVTLRCSPKSGHDTVSWYQQALGQGPQFIFQYYEEEERQRGNFPDRFSGHQFPNYSSELNVNALLLGDSALYLCASSPLASRSYNEQFFGPGTRLTVL.

The chain has TRBV7-8 and TRBJ2-2, with D unclear. V lost 5 bases and J 0 bases, leaving 10 bases between the germline ends. Germline loops: CDR1 SGHVS, CDR2 FQNEAQ. The CDR3 covers 15 residues. The CDR3 reads CASSKGRANTGELFF. The DNA for the CDR3 is TGTGCCAGCAGCAAAGGTCGGGCGAACACCGGGGAGCTGTTTTTT.

J is TRBJ2-3 and V is TRBV11-2, with TRBD2 identical over 10 bases. Germline V gene sequence: CDR1 SGHAT, CDR2 FQNNGV. Losses at the gene ends were 1 base for V and 4 bases for J; bases not matched to a gene: 2. The length of the CDR3 is 15 residues. The DNA for the CDR3 is TGTGCCAGCAGCTTAGGAGCGGGAGGGCCAGATACGCAGTATTTT. This sequence encodes CASSLGAGGPDTQYF.

This clone showed up just a few times. The chain couples TRBV5-1 to TRBJ2-1, with TRBD1 matching over 9 bases. The V segment lost 4 bases and the J segment 1 base; nucleotides outside the gene matches: 3. CDR1 SGHRS and CDR2 YFSETQ come from the germline V gene. The CDR3 extends over 15 amino acids. Here the CDR3 reads CASSTGQGSYNEQFF. DNA of the CDR3: TGCGCCAGCAGCACCGGACAGGGGTCCTACAATGAGCAGTTCTTC. Using reference TRBV5-1 and TRBJ2-1 for the parts outside the CDR3, the full variable domain is KAGVTQTPRYLIKTRGQQVTLSCSPISGHRSVSWYQQTPGQGLQFLFEYFSETQRNKGNFPGRFSGRQFSNSRSEMNVSTLELGDSALYLCASSTGQGSYNEQFFGPGTRLTVL.

The V and J genes are TRBV29-1 and TRBJ2-2, with 9 bases matching TRBD1. The V gene's germline CDR1 is SQVTM and CDR2 ANQGSEA. Losses at the gene ends were 6 bases for V and 5 bases for J; bases not matched to a gene: 7. CDR3 size: 14 residues. The CDR3 region is CSVRRDRETGELFF. The CDR3 nucleotides read TGCAGCGTCCGCCGGGACAGGGAAACCGGGGAGCTGTTTTTT.

The chain has TRBV4-1 and TRBJ2-5; 11 positions match TRBD2. The V and J ends lost 3 bases and 2 bases, in that order; junction bases with no gene match: 14. The CDR3 has 19 amino acids. The germline gives CDR1 MGHRA, CDR2 YSYEKL. CDR3 region: CASSHPGLAERGVQETQYF. The DNA of the CDR3 is TGCGCCAGCAGCCACCCGGGACTAGCGGAGAGGGGGGTACAAGAGACCCAGTACTTC.

The chain combines TRBV30 with TRBJ2-3; D is ambiguous. The CDR3 runs 15 residues. Looked up from germline, CDR1 is GTSNPN and CDR2 is SVGIG (reference sequence). V was pared by 1 base and J by 4 bases, with 15 bases between. In DNA form, the CDR3 reads TGTGCCTGGAGTGCAGACTCCTCAGAGGCAGATACGCAGTATTTT. As protein: CAWSADSSEADTQYF.

Comments on this clone: In the same sample, other DNA sequences code for this CDR3. The V call is TRBV7-9, the J call TRBJ2-1; unclear D gene. V shed 3 bases and J shed 7 bases, with 7 bases lying between them. The CDR3 runs 12 residues. The germline V gene has CDR1 SEHNR and CDR2 FQNEAQ (reference sequence). Here the CDR3 DNA reads TGTGCCAGCAGCTTTAATTATAATGAGCAGTTCTTC. Protein product: CASSFNYNEQFF.

This clone has only a few counts. The gene calls are TRBV7-2 and TRBJ2-6; D possibly uses TRBD1 or TRBD2 (5 bases each). Per the germline V gene, CDR1 is SGHTA and CDR2 is FQGNSA. V shed 5 bases and J shed 2 bases, with 10 bases lying between them. The CDR3 loop spans 15 amino acids. CDR3 in DNA: TGTGCCAGCAGCCCCATGGGACCTGGGGCCAACGTCCTGACTTTC. It yields the protein CASSPMGPGANVLTF.